Listed below are T cell receptor beta chains from one sample, sequenced in a study of blood T cell repertoires in COVID-19. Assay used: immunoSEQ multiplex PCR; TCRdb lists only in-frame clones, some missing. The table lists around 260,000 clones, about 85% of them singletons. Sequencing input: peripheral blood. The origin of the receptors is a man aged 60 to 75 with acute or convalescent COVID-19. The CDR3 runs from the conserved cysteine through the conserved F or W. Fields, in order: D gene, clone size, J gene, V gene, CDR3 length, CDR3 DNA, CDR3 protein. D genes are given only for firm matches. The size of a clone is reported for some rows only, either as once, few or many, or as a class for expanded clones.

d_call: .
clone_size: .
j_call: TRBJ1-5
v_call: TRBV7-2
cdr3_length: 15
cdr3_nt: TGTGCCAGCAGCCCCCGACAGGCCCAGAATCAGCCCCAGCATTTT
cdr3_aa: CASSPRQAQNQPQHF

d_call: TRBD2
clone_size: .
j_call: TRBJ2-3
v_call: TRBV28
cdr3_length: 18
cdr3_nt: TGTGCCAGCAGTTTATTTCGACTAGCGGGAGTTCGTACAGATACGCAGTATTTT
cdr3_aa: CASSLFRLAGVRTDTQYF

d_call: TRBD2
clone_size: .
j_call: TRBJ2-7
v_call: TRBV10-3
cdr3_length: 14
cdr3_nt: TGTGCCATCAGTGGTGCTAGCGGACGATACGAGCAGTACTTC
cdr3_aa: CAISGASGRYEQYF

d_call: TRBD2
clone_size: .
j_call: TRBJ2-5
v_call: TRBV11-3
cdr3_length: 13
cdr3_nt: TGTGCCAGCAGCTCTAGCGGGGGTGAGACCCAGTACTTC
cdr3_aa: CASSSSGGETQYF

d_call: .
clone_size: .
j_call: TRBJ2-7
v_call: TRBV11-3
cdr3_length: 13
cdr3_nt: TGTGCCAGCAGCTTGTCCAGCTCCTACGAGCAGTACTTC
cdr3_aa: CASSLSSSYEQYF

d_call: TRBD1
clone_size: .
j_call: TRBJ2-7
v_call: TRBV18
cdr3_length: 13
cdr3_nt: TGTGCCAGCTCACCACAGGGGGCGAACGAGCAGTACTTC
cdr3_aa: CASSPQGANEQYF

d_call: .
clone_size: .
j_call: TRBJ2-7
v_call: TRBV5-1
cdr3_length: 15
cdr3_nt: TGCGCCAGCAGCTTGGCCCTCGAGGGCACCTACGAGCAGTACTTC
cdr3_aa: CASSLALEGTYEQYF

d_call: TRBD2
clone_size: .
j_call: TRBJ2-2
v_call: TRBV10-3
cdr3_length: 16
cdr3_nt: TGTGCCATCAGTGAATCCGGGACTAGCGGACGAGGGGAGCTGTTTTTT
cdr3_aa: CAISESGTSGRGELFF

d_call: TRBD1
clone_size: once
j_call: TRBJ2-7
v_call: TRBV7-9
cdr3_length: 15
cdr3_nt: TGTGCCAGCAGCTTAGGGAGAGACAGGGGGCGAGGTCCGTACTTC
cdr3_aa: CASSLGRDRGRGPYF

d_call: .
clone_size: .
j_call: TRBJ2-2
v_call: TRBV19
cdr3_length: 17
cdr3_nt: TGTGCCAGTAGCCCCCGGGGGGCCCAATTTGGGGTCGGGGAGCTGTTTTTT
cdr3_aa: CASSPRGAQFGVGELFF

d_call: .
clone_size: once
j_call: TRBJ1-3
v_call: TRBV2
cdr3_length: 16
cdr3_nt: TGTGCCAGCAGCCCAACGTCGACTCGAGGAGGAAACACCATATATTTT
cdr3_aa: CASSPTSTRGGNTIYF

d_call: TRBD1
clone_size: .
j_call: TRBJ2-2
v_call: TRBV10-1
cdr3_length: 17
cdr3_nt: TGCGCCAGCAGTGTAAGGACAGGGGGCGCGGGTACCGGGGAGCTGTTTTTT
cdr3_aa: CASSVRTGGAGTGELFF

d_call: TRBD2
clone_size: .
j_call: TRBJ2-2
v_call: TRBV19
cdr3_length: 16
cdr3_nt: TGTGCCAGTAGTAGGGGACTAGCCTCCGGCACCGGGGAGCTGTTTTTT
cdr3_aa: CASSRGLASGTGELFF

d_call: TRBD1
clone_size: .
j_call: TRBJ2-1
v_call: TRBV15
cdr3_length: 15
cdr3_nt: TGTGCCACCAGCACAGGACAGGCCACCTACAATGAGCAGTTCTTC
cdr3_aa: CATSTGQATYNEQFF

d_call: TRBD1
clone_size: few
j_call: TRBJ1-6
v_call: TRBV3-1/TRBV3-2
cdr3_length: 15
cdr3_nt: TGTGCCAGCAGTTCGACAGGGGGCCGGGATTCACCCCTCCACTTT
cdr3_aa: CASSSTGGRDSPLHF

d_call: TRBD2
clone_size: .
j_call: TRBJ2-1
v_call: TRBV18
cdr3_length: 15
cdr3_nt: TGTGCCAGCTCACGGGTGCGGGAGGGCTACGGTGAGCAGTTCTTC
cdr3_aa: CASSRVREGYGEQFF